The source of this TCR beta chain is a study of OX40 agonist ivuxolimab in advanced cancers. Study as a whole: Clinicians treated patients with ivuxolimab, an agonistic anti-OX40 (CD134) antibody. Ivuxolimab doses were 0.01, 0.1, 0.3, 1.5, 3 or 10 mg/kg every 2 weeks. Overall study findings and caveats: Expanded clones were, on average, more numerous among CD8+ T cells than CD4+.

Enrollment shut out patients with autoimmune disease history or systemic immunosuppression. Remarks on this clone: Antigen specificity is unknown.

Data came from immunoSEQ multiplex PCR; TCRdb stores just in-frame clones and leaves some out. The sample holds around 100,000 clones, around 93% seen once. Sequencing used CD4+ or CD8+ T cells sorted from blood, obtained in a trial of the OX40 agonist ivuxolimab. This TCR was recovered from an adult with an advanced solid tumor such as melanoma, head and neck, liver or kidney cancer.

The CDR3 sequence: CASSRTGSGYYGYTF. CDR3 coding DNA: TGTGCCAGCAGCAGGACAGGGTCGGGTTACTATGGCTACACCTTC. The rearrangement joins TRBV5-6 to TRBJ1-2, with 8 bases identical to TRBD1. V was pared by 4 bases and J by 3 bases, with 8 bases of the junction left unmatched. The CDR3 totals 15 residues. CDR1 SGHDT and CDR2 YYEEEE come from the germline V gene.